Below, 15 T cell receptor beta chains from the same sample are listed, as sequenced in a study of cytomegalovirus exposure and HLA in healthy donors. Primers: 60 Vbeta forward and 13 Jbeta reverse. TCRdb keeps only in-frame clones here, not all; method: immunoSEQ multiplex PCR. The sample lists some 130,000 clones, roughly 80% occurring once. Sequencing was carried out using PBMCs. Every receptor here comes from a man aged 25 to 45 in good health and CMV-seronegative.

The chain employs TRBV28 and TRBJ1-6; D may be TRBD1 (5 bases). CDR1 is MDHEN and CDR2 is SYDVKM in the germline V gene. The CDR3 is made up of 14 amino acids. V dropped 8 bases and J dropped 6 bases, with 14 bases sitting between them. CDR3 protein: CASFPEGFNSPLHF. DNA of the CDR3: TGTGCCAGCTTCCCGGAGGGGTTTAATTCACCCCTCCACTTT.

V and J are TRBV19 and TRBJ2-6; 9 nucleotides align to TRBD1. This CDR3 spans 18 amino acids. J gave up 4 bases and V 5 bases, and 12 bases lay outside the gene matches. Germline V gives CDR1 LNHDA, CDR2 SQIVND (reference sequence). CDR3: CASSPSYHRGPGANVLTF. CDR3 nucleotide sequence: TGTGCCAGTAGTCCGTCCTACCACAGGGGGCCAGGGGCCAACGTCCTGACTTTC.

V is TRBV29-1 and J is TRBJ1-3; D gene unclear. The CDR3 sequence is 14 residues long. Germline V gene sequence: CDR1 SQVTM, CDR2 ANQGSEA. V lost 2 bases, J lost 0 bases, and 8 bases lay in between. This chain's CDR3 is CSVELGLSGNTIYF. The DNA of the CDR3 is TGCAGCGTTGAACTGGGCCTCTCTGGAAACACCATATATTTT.

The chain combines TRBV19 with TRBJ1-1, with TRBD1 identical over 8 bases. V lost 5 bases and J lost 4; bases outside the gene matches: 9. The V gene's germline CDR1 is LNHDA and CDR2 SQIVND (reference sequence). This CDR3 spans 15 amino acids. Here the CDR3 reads CASSPRQGWITEAFF. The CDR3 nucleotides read TGTGCCAGTAGTCCGCGACAGGGGTGGATCACTGAAGCTTTCTTT. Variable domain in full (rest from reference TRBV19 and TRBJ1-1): DGGITQSPKYLFRKEGQNVTLSCEQNLNHDAMYWYRQDPGQGLRLIYYSQIVNDFQKGDIAEGYSVSREKKESFPLTVTSAQKNPTAFYLCASSPRQGWITEAFFGQGTRLTVV.

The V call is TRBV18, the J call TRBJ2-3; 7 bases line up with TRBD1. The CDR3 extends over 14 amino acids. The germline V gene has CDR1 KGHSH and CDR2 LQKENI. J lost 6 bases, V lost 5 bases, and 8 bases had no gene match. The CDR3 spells CASSTRTGADTQYF. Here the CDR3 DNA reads TGTGCCAGCTCAACGCGAACAGGGGCTGATACGCAGTATTTT.

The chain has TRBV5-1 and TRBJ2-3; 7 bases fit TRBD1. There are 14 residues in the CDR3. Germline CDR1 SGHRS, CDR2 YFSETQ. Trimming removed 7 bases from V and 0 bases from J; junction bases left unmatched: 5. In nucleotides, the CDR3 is TGCGCCAGCGCCCAGGGACAGAGCACAGATACGCAGTATTTT. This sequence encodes CASAQGQSTDTQYF.

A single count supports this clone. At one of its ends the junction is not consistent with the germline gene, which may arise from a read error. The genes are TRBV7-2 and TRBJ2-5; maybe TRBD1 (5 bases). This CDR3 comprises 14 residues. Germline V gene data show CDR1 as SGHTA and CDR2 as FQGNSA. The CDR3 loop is CASSLSIREETQYF. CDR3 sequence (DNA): TGTGCCAGCAGCTTATCAATCAGGGAAGAAACCCAGTACTTC.

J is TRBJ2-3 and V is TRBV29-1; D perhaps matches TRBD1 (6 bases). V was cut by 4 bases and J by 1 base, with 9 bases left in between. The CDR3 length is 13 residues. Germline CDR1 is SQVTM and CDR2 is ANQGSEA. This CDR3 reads CSVARGGTDTQYF. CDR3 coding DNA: TGCAGCGTTGCCAGGGGTGGCACAGATACGCAGTATTTT.

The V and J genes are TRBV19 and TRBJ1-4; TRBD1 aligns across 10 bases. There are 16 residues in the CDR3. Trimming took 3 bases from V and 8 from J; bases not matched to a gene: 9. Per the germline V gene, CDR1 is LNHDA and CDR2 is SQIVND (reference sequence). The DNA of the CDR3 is TGTGCCAGTAGTATCCTATCCGGGACAGGGGACGAAAAACTGTTTTTT. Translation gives CASSILSGTGDEKLFF.

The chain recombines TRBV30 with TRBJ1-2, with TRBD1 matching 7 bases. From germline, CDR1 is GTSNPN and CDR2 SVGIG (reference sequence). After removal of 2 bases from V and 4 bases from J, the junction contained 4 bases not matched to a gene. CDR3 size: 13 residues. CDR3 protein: CAWSYQGGYGYTF. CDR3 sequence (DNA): TGTGCCTGGAGTTACCAGGGGGGCTATGGCTACACCTTC.

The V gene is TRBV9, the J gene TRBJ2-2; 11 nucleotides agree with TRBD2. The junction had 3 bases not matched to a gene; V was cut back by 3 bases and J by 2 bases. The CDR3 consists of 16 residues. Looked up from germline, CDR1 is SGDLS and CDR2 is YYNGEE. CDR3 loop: CASSGTSGPNTGELFF. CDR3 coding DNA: TGTGCCAGCAGCGGGACTAGCGGGCCCAACACCGGGGAGCTGTTTTTT.

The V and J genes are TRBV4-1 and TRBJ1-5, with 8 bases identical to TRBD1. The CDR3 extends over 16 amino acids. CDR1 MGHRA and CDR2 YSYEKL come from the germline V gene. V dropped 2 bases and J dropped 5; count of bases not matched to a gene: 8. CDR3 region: CASSQPSGGADQPQHF. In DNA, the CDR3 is TGCGCCAGCAGCCAACCTTCAGGGGGCGCAGATCAGCCCCAGCATTTT.

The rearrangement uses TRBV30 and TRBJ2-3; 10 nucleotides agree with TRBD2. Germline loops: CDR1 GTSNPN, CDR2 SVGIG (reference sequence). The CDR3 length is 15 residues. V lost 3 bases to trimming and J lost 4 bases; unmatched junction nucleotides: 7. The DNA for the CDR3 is TGTGCCTGGAGACCTTTAGCGGGAGGCCCAGATACGCAGTATTTT. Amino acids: CAWRPLAGGPDTQYF.

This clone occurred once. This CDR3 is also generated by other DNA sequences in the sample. The CDR3 spells CASSPYVQGSTDTQYF. Written as DNA, the CDR3 is TGCGCCAGCAGCCCGTACGTGCAGGGAAGCACAGATACGCAGTATTTT. This rearrangement joins TRBV5-1 to TRBJ2-3; tentatively, D is TRBD1 (5 bases). Germline values: CDR1 SGHRS, CDR2 YFSETQ. V lost 4 bases and J 0 bases, leaving 15 bases between the germline ends. The CDR3 is 16 amino acids.

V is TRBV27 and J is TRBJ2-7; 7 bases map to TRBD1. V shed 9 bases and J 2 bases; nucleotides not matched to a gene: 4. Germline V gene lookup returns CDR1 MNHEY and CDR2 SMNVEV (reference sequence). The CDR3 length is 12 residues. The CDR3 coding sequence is TGTGCCAGTCAAGGGGGCCCCTACGAGCAGTACTTC. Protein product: CASQGGPYEQYF.